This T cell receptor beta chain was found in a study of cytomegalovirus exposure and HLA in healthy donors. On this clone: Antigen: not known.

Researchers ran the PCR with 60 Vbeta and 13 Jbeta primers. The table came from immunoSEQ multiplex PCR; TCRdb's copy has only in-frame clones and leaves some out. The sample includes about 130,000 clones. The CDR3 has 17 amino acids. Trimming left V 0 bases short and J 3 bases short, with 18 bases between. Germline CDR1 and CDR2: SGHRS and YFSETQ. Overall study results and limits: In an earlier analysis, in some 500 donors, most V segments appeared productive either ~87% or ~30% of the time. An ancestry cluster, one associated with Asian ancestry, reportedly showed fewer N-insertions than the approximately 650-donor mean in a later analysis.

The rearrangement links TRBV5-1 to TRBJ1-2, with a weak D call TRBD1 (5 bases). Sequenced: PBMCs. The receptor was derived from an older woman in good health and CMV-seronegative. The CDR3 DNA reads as TGCGCCAGCAGCTTGGTGGCAGGGCAAAGGTCCGACTATGGCTACACCTTC. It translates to CASSLVAGQRSDYGYTF.